One sample yielded the 8 T cell receptor beta chains listed below, sequenced in a study of cytomegalovirus exposure and HLA in healthy donors. With 60 Vbeta and 13 Jbeta primers, the PCR was carried out. Repertoires were generated with immunoSEQ multiplex PCR, while TCRdb's copy carries only in-frame clones and drops some. Among roughly 170,000 clones listed, about four fifths were seen once. The sequencing input was PBMCs. Source of these receptors: a man over 45 in good health and CMV-seronegative.

In this sample, this clone turned up a few times. The gene calls are TRBV5-1 and TRBJ1-1; D is unresolved. The length of the CDR3 is 13 residues. The V end was cut by 2 bases, the J end by 5 bases, with 10 bases between. CDR1 SGHRS and CDR2 YFSETQ come from the germline V gene. Here the CDR3 reads CASSLSGYTEAFF. The CDR3, as DNA: TGCGCCAGCAGCTTATCCGGGTATACTGAAGCTTTCTTT.

V and J are TRBV19 and TRBJ1-5; 8 nucleotides match TRBD1. The CDR3 loop spans 15 amino acids. CDR1 is LNHDA and CDR2 is SQIVND in the germline V gene (reference sequence). V gave up 3 bases and J gave up 5 bases; unmatched junction bases: 6. The DNA of the CDR3 is TGTGCCAGTAGTATGACAGGGGAATGGCATCAGCCCCAGCATTTT. It is translated as CASSMTGEWHQPQHF. Full variable domain (rest looked up from reference TRBV19 and TRBJ1-5): DGGITQSPKYLFRKEGQNVTLSCEQNLNHDAMYWYRQDPGQGLRLIYYSQIVNDFQKGDIAEGYSVSREKKESFPLTVTSAQKNPTAFYLCASSMTGEWHQPQHFGDGTRLSIL.

The V call is TRBV5-6, the J call TRBJ2-5; 10 nucleotides align to TRBD2. V dropped 1 base and J dropped 5; count of bases not matched to a gene: 11. This CDR3 spans 17 amino acids. Germline V gene data show CDR1 as SGHDT and CDR2 as YYEEEE. CDR3 residues: CASSLLGRIAGGETQYF. As DNA, the CDR3 is TGTGCCAGCAGCTTGCTTGGAAGAATAGCGGGAGGTGAGACCCAGTACTTC.

This chain links TRBV7-9 with TRBJ1-5, with 10 bases fitting TRBD1. The CDR3 is 17 residues long. V dropped 1 base and J dropped 5; count of bases not matched to a gene: 8. Germline CDR1 is SEHNR and CDR2 is FQNEAQ (reference sequence). The CDR3 DNA follows: TGTGCCAGCAGCTTAGGGGACAGGGGACGAAGGCATCAGCCCCAGCATTTT. Protein sequence: CASSLGDRGRRHQPQHF.

Here the CDR3 reads CASSLVRGGYGYTF. The CDR3 nucleotides are TGTGCCAGCAGTTTAGTCAGGGGTGGCTATGGCTACACCTTC. The V and J genes are TRBV28 and TRBJ1-2, with a tentative D call TRBD1 (6 bases). In germline, CDR1 is MDHEN, CDR2 SYDVKM. The CDR3 spans 14 residues. V was cut by 2 bases and J by 4 bases, with 11 bases left in between.

The chain is built from TRBV2 and TRBJ2-4, with D unclear. Germline lookup yields CDR1 SNHLY and CDR2 FYNNEI. CDR3 size: 12 residues. Deletions cut 5 bases from V and 5 bases from J, with 7 bases between. As DNA, the CDR3 is TGTGCCAGCAGTTTTACAGAAAACATTCAGTACTTC. It translates to CASSFTENIQYF. The variable domain in full, with the rest retrieved from reference TRBV2 and TRBJ2-4, is EPEVTQTPSHQVTQMGQEVILRCVPISNHLYFYWYRQILGQKVEFLVSFYNNEISEKSEIFDDQFSVERPDGSNFTLKIRSTKLEDSAMYFCASSFTENIQYFGAGTRLSVL.

The rearrangement joins TRBV6-6 to TRBJ2-7; TRBD2 matches at 9 bases. The length of the CDR3 is 15 residues. The V gene end was trimmed by 6 bases and the J gene end by 0 bases; junction bases not matched to a gene: 6. Germline values: CDR1 MNHNY, CDR2 SVGAGI (reference sequence). This CDR3 reads CASRERGALSYEQYF. The DNA of the CDR3 is TGTGCCAGCAGAGAGCGGGGGGCCCTCTCCTACGAGCAGTACTTC.

The chain couples TRBV20-1 to TRBJ1-5, with 7 bases lining up with TRBD1. Germline CDR1 DFQATT, CDR2 SNEGSKA (reference sequence). J was trimmed by 4 bases and V by 6 bases; bases with no gene match: 0. The CDR3 sequence is 11 residues long. The CDR3 is CSAQGNQPQHF. CDR3 in DNA: TGCAGTGCACAGGGGAATCAGCCCCAGCATTTT.